The present entry profiles one T cell receptor beta chain with its context. Its target is unknown. The source of the sample is a study of CD8 T cells in Susac syndrome. Whole-study results and caveats: It was acknowledged in the study that the number of individuals who were included in its TCR sequencing and HLA analysis was relatively small.

The CDR3 has 16 residues. Germline CDR1 and CDR2: MNHEY and SMNVEV (reference sequence). V was shortened by 7 bases and J by 3 bases, with 18 bases between the two germline ends. cDNA came from 0.5 to 1 ug RNA primed by random hexamers. TCR beta CDR3 was amplified by immunoSEQ covering 54 Vbeta and 13 Jbeta. TCRdb used MiXCR to reprocess the immunoSEQ multiplex PCR reads, holding one entry per CDR3 protein. The sample has around 300,000 distinct CDR3 sequences, 70% to 90% seen once. Sequencing of TCR beta was performed on blood CD8+ T cells and on blood CD4+ T cells. Isolation of CD8+ and CD4+ T cells was performed negatively, whereas enrichment of TEMRA cells was done by FACS.

The gene calls are TRBV27 and TRBJ2-2, with a weak D call TRBD2 (6 bases). The sequenced material came from CD8+ T cells from PBMCs. The clonotype originates from a human donor with multiple sclerosis. The CDR3 bases are TGTGCCAGCACCATATTTGTAGGGGACTACACCGGGGAGCTGTTTTTT. The encoded protein is CASTIFVGDYTGELFF.